The sequence of this T cell receptor beta chain was determined in a study of monozygotic twins with inflammatory bowel disease. Study observations and caveats: Healthy twins showed more clonotype sharing with others than IBD patients, especially patients with disease activity. Repertoire similarity did not differ between concordant and discordant twins, perhaps due to limited power.

Collection yielded 2 to 2.5 ml of blood per donor. Two nested PCRs, run for approximately 17 and 9 cycles, were applied to TCRalpha and TCRbeta cDNA. TCRdb processed the 5' RACE reads again and assigns one entry to each CDR3 protein, with no DNA. The data show 300,000 to 400,000 distinct CDR3 sequences, and the top ten clones hold approximately 2%. Remarks on this clonotype: The antigen is unknown.

The source of this sequence is a human donor with ulcerative colitis or Crohn's disease, or a healthy co-twin of an affected twin (not recorded which). Sequencing was done on a sample of blood.

This CDR3 reads CASMWVGNTEAFF. The V and J genes are TRBV19 and TRBJ1-1. Looked up from germline, CDR1 is LNHDA and CDR2 is SQIVND (reference sequence). The CDR3 length is 13 residues.